The T cell receptor (beta chain) under discussion was sequenced for a study of Ad26.COV2.S vaccination and SARS-CoV-2 variants. Study in general: The COV1001 Ad26.COV2.S trial arm included the donor.

Assay used: immunoSEQ multiplex PCR; TCRdb lists only in-frame clones, some missing. The sample includes 400,000 to 450,000 clones, 80% to 95% of them seen just once. Treatment described: 15 to 20 received Ad26.COV2.S at low or high dose, single or two shots; about 5 received placebo; per-sample allocation not given. Samples came from day 63 after the first vaccine or placebo injection. The clonotype was recovered from a person aged 18 to 59 who received the Ad26.COV2.S COVID-19 vaccine or a placebo. Sequences were derived from peripheral blood, sampled in a trial of Ad26.COV2.S vaccine versus placebo.

CDR3 nucleotides: TGTGCCAGCAGCCACCCTGAAGGGGGCAACTATGGCTACACCTTC. Its translation: CASSHPEGGNYGYTF. The chain uses TRBV6-1 and TRBJ1-2; 7 bases match TRBD1. The CDR3 is made up of 15 amino acids. Germline V lookup: CDR1 MNHNS, CDR2 SASEGT. V shed 6 bases and J 2 bases; nucleotides not matched to a gene: 9.